The rows below give T cell receptor beta chains drawn from one sample of a study of T cell repertoires in cytomegalovirus infection. TCRdb redid the calling of the reads with MiXCR, one entry per CDR3 protein. The sample lists more than 250,000 distinct CDR3 sequences; 20% to 30% were seen once. No antigens are known for them. Sequenced here: cultured PBMCs, sampled from culture after CMV antigen stimulation. The receptors stem from a human donor in good health (CMV status not recorded). Some clones in this sample may be carry-over from other donors' samples. Both conserved end residues are trimmed from each CDR3. The D gene is left open where the match is weak. Expanded clones are given a class, and other clones once, few, many or no size at all.

D gene: .
V gene: TRBV7-2
clone size: many
J gene: TRBJ1-2
CDR3 protein: ASSLDKAYGYT

D gene: TRBD1
V gene: TRBV27
clone size: .
J gene: TRBJ2-7
CDR3 protein: ASSTDFGQAAYEQY

D gene: .
V gene: TRBV25-1
clone size: few
J gene: TRBJ1-2
CDR3 protein: ASSGGQIYGYT

D gene: TRBD2
V gene: TRBV20-1
clone size: few
J gene: TRBJ2-1
CDR3 protein: SVGTRVNYNEQF

D gene: TRBD1
V gene: TRBV7-2
clone size: .
J gene: TRBJ1-2
CDR3 protein: ASSSPPGQGISGYT

D gene: .
V gene: TRBV7-2
clone size: few
J gene: TRBJ2-7
CDR3 protein: ASSSTRGRYEQY

D gene: .
V gene: TRBV12-5
clone size: .
J gene: TRBJ2-3
CDR3 protein: ASGSNLIDTQY

D gene: .
V gene: TRBV7-2
clone size: many
J gene: TRBJ2-3
CDR3 protein: ASSLGANSPTDTQY

D gene: .
V gene: TRBV7-2
clone size: many
J gene: TRBJ1-1
CDR3 protein: ASSNRQATEAF

D gene: TRBD1
V gene: TRBV7-9
clone size: few
J gene: TRBJ2-5
CDR3 protein: ASSLEGQGSIQETQY

D gene: TRBD1
V gene: TRBV7-3
clone size: .
J gene: TRBJ2-1
CDR3 protein: ASSRAQGASEQF

D gene: TRBD2
V gene: TRBV6-5
clone size: few
J gene: TRBJ2-1
CDR3 protein: ASSYWRTSGRSRDNEQF

D gene: TRBD1
V gene: TRBV7-2
clone size: many
J gene: TRBJ2-3
CDR3 protein: ASSPARDRVVTDTQY

D gene: .
V gene: TRBV6-1
clone size: many
J gene: TRBJ1-2
CDR3 protein: ASSERPNYGYT

D gene: TRBD2
V gene: TRBV2
clone size: .
J gene: TRBJ2-1
CDR3 protein: ASSDLPSGRVRL

D gene: TRBD1
V gene: TRBV7-2
clone size: few
J gene: TRBJ2-1
CDR3 protein: ASRQAGTGLF

D gene: TRBD1
V gene: TRBV11-2
clone size: many
J gene: TRBJ2-1
CDR3 protein: ASTLGDRNNEQF

D gene: .
V gene: TRBV10-3
clone size: .
J gene: TRBJ2-3
CDR3 protein: AISAGSASTDTQY

D gene: .
V gene: TRBV6-5
clone size: .
J gene: TRBJ2-5
CDR3 protein: ASSYISSAYQETQY

D gene: .
V gene: TRBV7-2
clone size: many
J gene: TRBJ2-5
CDR3 protein: ASSSFETQY

D gene: .
V gene: TRBV7-9
clone size: few
J gene: TRBJ2-5
CDR3 protein: ASSPRVAQETQY

D gene: TRBD1
V gene: TRBV6-5
clone size: .
J gene: TRBJ2-3
CDR3 protein: ASSYLGQGSTDTQY

D gene: TRBD1
V gene: TRBV7-2
clone size: .
J gene: TRBJ2-2
CDR3 protein: ASSSQGQPNTGELF

D gene: TRBD2
V gene: TRBV7-9
clone size: few
J gene: TRBJ2-5
CDR3 protein: ASSPPSGRPRTETQY

D gene: TRBD2
V gene: TRBV11-3
clone size: .
J gene: TRBJ2-1
CDR3 protein: ASSPGVGGPGEQF

D gene: TRBD2
V gene: TRBV7-6
clone size: many
J gene: TRBJ2-5
CDR3 protein: ASSSLGLAGANQETQY

D gene: TRBD1
V gene: TRBV7-2
clone size: many
J gene: TRBJ1-3
CDR3 protein: ASSPRTGGLGNTIY

D gene: .
V gene: TRBV12-3/TRBV12-4
clone size: few
J gene: TRBJ2-7
CDR3 protein: ASSFGLIFYEQY

D gene: .
V gene: TRBV6-8
clone size: few
J gene: TRBJ2-2
CDR3 protein: ASRTPLARRTGELF

D gene: TRBD2
V gene: TRBV4-3
clone size: few
J gene: TRBJ2-2
CDR3 protein: ASSQDLGLAGAGELF

D gene: .
V gene: TRBV7-2
clone size: .
J gene: TRBJ2-7
CDR3 protein: ASSLVPTLYSYEQY

D gene: TRBD2
V gene: TRBV19
clone size: .
J gene: TRBJ2-5
CDR3 protein: ASSIFRTSEETQY

D gene: .
V gene: TRBV12-3/TRBV12-4
clone size: few
J gene: TRBJ2-2
CDR3 protein: ASSLLRGKAGELF

D gene: .
V gene: TRBV2
clone size: .
J gene: TRBJ1-1
CDR3 protein: ASSEDTEAF

D gene: TRBD2
V gene: TRBV4-2
clone size: .
J gene: TRBJ2-1
CDR3 protein: ASSQDLLAGGNNEQF

D gene: TRBD2
V gene: TRBV11-2
clone size: .
J gene: TRBJ2-7
CDR3 protein: ASSLDSSGWYEQY

D gene: TRBD1
V gene: TRBV5-1
clone size: .
J gene: TRBJ1-2
CDR3 protein: ASSRPGGAYGYT

D gene: TRBD2
V gene: TRBV28
clone size: few
J gene: TRBJ2-1
CDR3 protein: ASSLASGHNEQF

D gene: .
V gene: TRBV7-9
clone size: many
J gene: TRBJ2-7
CDR3 protein: ASSPIASSYEQY

D gene: .
V gene: TRBV7-2
clone size: .
J gene: TRBJ2-7
CDR3 protein: ASSLGAGSYYEQY

D gene: TRBD2
V gene: TRBV7-7
clone size: many
J gene: TRBJ2-5
CDR3 protein: ASSLLAGVETQY

D gene: .
V gene: TRBV7-2
clone size: many
J gene: TRBJ2-1
CDR3 protein: ASSLNYIDEQF

D gene: TRBD2
V gene: TRBV20-1
clone size: many
J gene: TRBJ2-3
CDR3 protein: SARDPLSGTADTQY

D gene: .
V gene: TRBV20-1
clone size: .
J gene: TRBJ2-6
CDR3 protein: SAKSGYASSGANVLT

D gene: TRBD2
V gene: TRBV6-6
clone size: .
J gene: TRBJ2-1
CDR3 protein: ASIWGGGGLAGVEQF

D gene: TRBD2
V gene: TRBV5-1
clone size: few
J gene: TRBJ2-7
CDR3 protein: ASSLAASGRALPYEQY

D gene: TRBD2
V gene: TRBV4-1
clone size: .
J gene: TRBJ2-1
CDR3 protein: ASSLPRASGSNNEQF

D gene: .
V gene: TRBV18
clone size: many
J gene: TRBJ1-5
CDR3 protein: ASSPTDSPNQPQH

D gene: .
V gene: TRBV7-9
clone size: few
J gene: TRBJ1-5
CDR3 protein: ASSNRNQPQH

D gene: .
V gene: TRBV2
clone size: few
J gene: TRBJ2-1
CDR3 protein: ASSGSAPYNEQF

D gene: TRBD1
V gene: TRBV6-2/TRBV6-3
clone size: .
J gene: TRBJ1-1
CDR3 protein: ASSYFAGGAEAF

D gene: .
V gene: TRBV11-2
clone size: .
J gene: TRBJ2-1
CDR3 protein: ASRGGGWNEQF

D gene: .
V gene: TRBV5-1
clone size: few
J gene: TRBJ2-7
CDR3 protein: ASSLHFQNYEQY

D gene: TRBD2
V gene: TRBV7-2
clone size: many
J gene: TRBJ2-7
CDR3 protein: ASQAGGSPSYEQY